The next 8 T cell receptor beta chains were all read from a single sample in a study of beta chain features in type 1 diabetes. The entirety of the isolated RNA underwent reverse transcription, so expressed TCRB transcripts were sequenced. Only in-frame clones appear in the TCRdb table, and some are missing; sequencing was by immunoSEQ multiplex PCR. The table has 150,000 to 190,000 clones, about 8.1% seen once. The sequenced sample consisted of central memory CD4+ T cells from blood. All receptors come from a man aged 18 to 29 in good health.

The J gene is TRBJ2-7, the V gene TRBV30, with TRBD1 matching over 8 bases. Germline V lookup: CDR1 GTSNPN, CDR2 SVGIG (reference sequence). CDR3 size: 15 residues. V dropped 2 bases and J dropped 4; count of bases not matched to a gene: 10. The CDR3 is CAWSLATGAGYEQYF. CDR3 in DNA: TGTGCCTGGAGTCTTGCGACAGGGGCTGGGTACGAGCAGTACTTC.

In its sample, this clone was seen a few times. This chain joins TRBV5-1 and TRBJ1-1; 7 bases match TRBD1. Trimming cost V 4 bases and J 2 bases; bases outside gene matches: 8. The CDR3 length is 15 residues. Germline V gene data show CDR1 as SGHRS and CDR2 as YFSETQ. CDR3 coding DNA: TGCGCCAGCAGCACGTCGACAGGGTCAAACACTGAAGCTTTCTTT. As protein: CASSTSTGSNTEAFF.

This clone has just a few counts. V is TRBV19 and J is TRBJ2-7; D is perhaps TRBD1 (5 bases). Germline V gives CDR1 LNHDA, CDR2 SQIVND (reference sequence). V lost 6 bases and J lost 2, with 11 bases in between. CDR3 length equals 13 residues. The CDR3 DNA reads TGTGCCAGTAGCGACAGTATCGCCTACGAGCAGTACTTC. This gives the protein CASSDSIAYEQYF.

This clone has a handful of counts. The V and J genes are TRBV19 and TRBJ2-1; D possibly corresponds to TRBD2 (5 bases). Looked up from germline, CDR1 is LNHDA and CDR2 is SQIVND (reference sequence). V was shortened by 8 bases and J by 11 bases, with 13 bases between the two germline ends. The CDR3 runs to 11 residues. CDR3 nucleotide sequence: TGTGCCAGTTCCGAGGAGGCAAAGCAGTTCTTC. Translated, it gives CASSEEAKQFF.

This clone was seen only a few times. The V call is TRBV16, the J call TRBJ1-5; D perhaps matches TRBD1 (5 bases). CDR1 is KGHSY and CDR2 is FQNENV in the germline V gene. The CDR3 length is 15 residues. With 0 bases removed from V and 6 bases from J, the gap between germline ends came to 12 bases. CDR3 nucleotides: TGTGCCAGCAGCCAATCGGAGGGGTCCGGTCAGCCCCAGCATTTT. It specifies CASSQSEGSGQPQHF.

This sequence joins TRBV19 and TRBJ1-1; the D gene is possibly TRBD1 (5 bases). Deletions cut 10 bases from V and 1 base from J, with 19 bases between. From germline, CDR1 is LNHDA and CDR2 SQIVND (reference sequence). The CDR3 consists of 15 residues. The CDR3 region is CATISTGIPNTEAFF. The CDR3 DNA reads TGTGCCACCATATCAACAGGTATCCCGAACACTGAAGCTTTCTTT.

The rearrangement uses TRBV11-2 and TRBJ2-7; D is ambiguous. Germline V CDR1 and CDR2: SGHAT, FQNNGV. The CDR3 is 14 amino acids. Trimming took off 1 base at V and 0 bases at J, with 7 bases between the two ends. For the CDR3, the DNA is TGTGCCAGCAGCTTAGGCGCGAACTCCTACGAGCAGTACTTC. It specifies CASSLGANSYEQYF.

This clone appeared many times. V gene TRBV4-2 combines with J gene TRBJ1-1; D might be TRBD1 (6 bases). Germline V lookup: CDR1 LGHNA, CDR2 YNFKEQ. The CDR3 has 14 amino acids. V lost 0 bases, J lost 8 bases, and 13 bases lay in between. As DNA, the CDR3 is TGTGCCAGCAGCCAAGATCCGACCCAGGGGGAAGCTTTCTTT. It encodes CASSQDPTQGEAFF.